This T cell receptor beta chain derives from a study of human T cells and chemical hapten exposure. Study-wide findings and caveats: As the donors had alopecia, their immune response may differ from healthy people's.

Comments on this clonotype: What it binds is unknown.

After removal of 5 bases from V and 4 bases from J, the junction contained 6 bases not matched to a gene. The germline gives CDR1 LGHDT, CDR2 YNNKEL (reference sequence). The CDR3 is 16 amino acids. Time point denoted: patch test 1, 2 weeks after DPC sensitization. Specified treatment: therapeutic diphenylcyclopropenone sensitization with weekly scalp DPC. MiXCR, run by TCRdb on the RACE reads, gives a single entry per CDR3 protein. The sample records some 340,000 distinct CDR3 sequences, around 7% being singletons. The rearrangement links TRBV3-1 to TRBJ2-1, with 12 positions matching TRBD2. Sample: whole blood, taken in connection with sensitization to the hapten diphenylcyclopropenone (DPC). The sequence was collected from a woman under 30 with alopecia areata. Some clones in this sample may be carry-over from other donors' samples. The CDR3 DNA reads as TGTGCCAGCAGCAGGGGCGGGACTAGCGGGTACAATGAGCAGTTCTTC. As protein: CASSRGGTSGYNEQFF.